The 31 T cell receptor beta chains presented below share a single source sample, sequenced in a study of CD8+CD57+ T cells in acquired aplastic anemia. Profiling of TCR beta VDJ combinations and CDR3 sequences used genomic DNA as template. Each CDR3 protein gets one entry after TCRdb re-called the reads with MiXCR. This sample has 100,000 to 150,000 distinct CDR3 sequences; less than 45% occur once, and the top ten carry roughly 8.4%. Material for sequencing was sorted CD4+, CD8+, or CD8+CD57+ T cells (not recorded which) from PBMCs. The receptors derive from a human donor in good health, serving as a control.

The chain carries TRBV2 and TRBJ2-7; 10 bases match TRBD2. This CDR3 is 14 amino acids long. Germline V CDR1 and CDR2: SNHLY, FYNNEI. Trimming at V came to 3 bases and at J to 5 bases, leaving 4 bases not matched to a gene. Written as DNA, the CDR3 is TGTGCCAGCAGTGATCTAGCGGGGGACCACGAGCAGTACTTC. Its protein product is CASSDLAGDHEQYF.

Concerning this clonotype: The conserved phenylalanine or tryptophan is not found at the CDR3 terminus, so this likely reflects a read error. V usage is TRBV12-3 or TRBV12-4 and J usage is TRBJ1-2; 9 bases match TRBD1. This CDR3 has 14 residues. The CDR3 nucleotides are TGCGCCAGCAGTCCGGGACAGGGCTACTATGGCTACACCTCC. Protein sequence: CASSPGQGYYGYTS.

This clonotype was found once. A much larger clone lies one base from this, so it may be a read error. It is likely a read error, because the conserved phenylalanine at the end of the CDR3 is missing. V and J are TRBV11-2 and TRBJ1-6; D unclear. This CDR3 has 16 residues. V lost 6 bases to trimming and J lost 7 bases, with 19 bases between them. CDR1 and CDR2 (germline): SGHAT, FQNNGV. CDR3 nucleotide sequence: TGTGCCAGCAGTGATAGCCGGTGGAGCGGGAATTCACCCCTCCACCTT. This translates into CASSDSRWSGNSPLHL.

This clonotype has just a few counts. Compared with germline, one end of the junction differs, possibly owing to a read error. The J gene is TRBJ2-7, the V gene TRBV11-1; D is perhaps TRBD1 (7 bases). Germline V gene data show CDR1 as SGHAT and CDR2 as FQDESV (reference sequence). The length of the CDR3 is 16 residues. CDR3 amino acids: CAGSLGNPGGPGEQHF. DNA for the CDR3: TGTGCCGGCAGCTTAGGGAATCCAGGGGGGCCGGGGGAGCAGCACTTC.

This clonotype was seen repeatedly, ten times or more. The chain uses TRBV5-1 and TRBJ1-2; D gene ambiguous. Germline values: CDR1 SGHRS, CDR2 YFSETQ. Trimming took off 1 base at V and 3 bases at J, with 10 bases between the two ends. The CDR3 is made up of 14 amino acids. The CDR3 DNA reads TGCGCCAGCAGCTTGATGCTCAGAGACTATGGCTACACCTTC. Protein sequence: CASSLMLRDYGYTF.

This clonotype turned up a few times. This CDR3 reads CSARDNAGGTEAFF. CDR3 coding DNA: TGCAGTGCTAGAGATAACGCAGGGGGCACTGAAGCTTTCTTT. This chain connects TRBV20-1 to TRBJ1-1, with TRBD1 identical over 7 bases. V was clipped by 0 bases and J by 4 bases; unmatched bases: 5. CDR1 is DFQATT and CDR2 is SNEGSKA in the germline V gene (reference sequence). This CDR3 has 14 amino acids.

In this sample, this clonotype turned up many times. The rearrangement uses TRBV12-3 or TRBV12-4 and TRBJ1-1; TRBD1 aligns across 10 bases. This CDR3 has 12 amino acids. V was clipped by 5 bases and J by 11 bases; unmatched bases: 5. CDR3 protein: CASSETGGRAFF. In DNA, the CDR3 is TGTGCCAGCAGTGAGACAGGGGGCCGGGCTTTCTTT.

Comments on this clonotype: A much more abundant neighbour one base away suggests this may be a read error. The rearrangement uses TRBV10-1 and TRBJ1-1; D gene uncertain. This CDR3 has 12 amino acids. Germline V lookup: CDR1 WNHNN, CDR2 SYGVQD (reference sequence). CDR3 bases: TGCGCCAGCAGAAACAGATCCACTGAAGCTTCCTTT. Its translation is CASRNRSTEASF.

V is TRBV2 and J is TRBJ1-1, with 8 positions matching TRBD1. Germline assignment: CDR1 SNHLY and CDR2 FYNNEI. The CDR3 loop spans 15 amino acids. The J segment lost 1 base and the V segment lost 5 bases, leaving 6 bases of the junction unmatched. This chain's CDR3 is CASSRQGRTNTEAFF. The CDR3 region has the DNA TGTGCCAGCAGTCGACAGGGGAGGACGAACACTGAAGCTTTCTTT.

CDR3 in amino acids: CSARSASGTSGGAYEQYF. CDR3 nucleotide sequence: TGCAGTGCTAGATCTGCATCCGGGACTAGCGGGGGGGCCTACGAGCAGTACTTC. The V and J genes are TRBV20-1 and TRBJ2-7, with 16 bases matching TRBD2. J gave up 2 bases and V 2 bases, and 9 bases lay outside the gene matches. CDR3 length: 18 residues. Germline-derived CDR1 and CDR2 are DFQATT and SNEGSKA (reference sequence).

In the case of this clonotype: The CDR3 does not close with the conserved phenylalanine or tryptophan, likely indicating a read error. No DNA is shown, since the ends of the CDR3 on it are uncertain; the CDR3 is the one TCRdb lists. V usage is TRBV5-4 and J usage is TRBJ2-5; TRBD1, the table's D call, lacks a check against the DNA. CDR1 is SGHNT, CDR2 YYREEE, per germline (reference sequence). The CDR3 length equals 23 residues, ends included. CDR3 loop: CASSLRTGHLSYEQYFGGETQYS.

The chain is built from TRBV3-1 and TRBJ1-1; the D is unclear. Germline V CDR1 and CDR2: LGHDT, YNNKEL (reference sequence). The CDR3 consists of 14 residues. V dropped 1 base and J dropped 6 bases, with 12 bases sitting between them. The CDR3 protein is CASSQGEGLAEAFF. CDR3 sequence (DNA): TGTGCCAGCAGCCAAGGAGAAGGGTTGGCTGAAGCTTTCTTT.

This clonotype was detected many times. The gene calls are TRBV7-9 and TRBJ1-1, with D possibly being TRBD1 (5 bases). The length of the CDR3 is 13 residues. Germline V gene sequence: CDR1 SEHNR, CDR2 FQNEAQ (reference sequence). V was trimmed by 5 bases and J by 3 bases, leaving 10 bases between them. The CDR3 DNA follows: TGTGCCAGCAGCGCCCTGGGGGACACTGAAGCTTTCTTT. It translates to CASSALGDTEAFF.

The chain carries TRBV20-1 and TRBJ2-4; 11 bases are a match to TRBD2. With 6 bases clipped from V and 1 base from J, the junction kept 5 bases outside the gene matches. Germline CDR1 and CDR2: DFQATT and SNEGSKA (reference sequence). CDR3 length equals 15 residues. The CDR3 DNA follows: TGCAGTGCGCAGGTAGCGGGAGGGGCCAAAAACATTCAGTACTTC. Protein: CSAQVAGGAKNIQYF.

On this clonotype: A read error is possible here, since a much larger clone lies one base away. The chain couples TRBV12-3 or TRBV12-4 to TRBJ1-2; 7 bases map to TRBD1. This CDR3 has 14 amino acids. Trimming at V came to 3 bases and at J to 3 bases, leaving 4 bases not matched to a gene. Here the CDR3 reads CASSLSRGDYGYTF. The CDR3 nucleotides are TGTGCCAGCAGTTTGAGCAGGGGGGACTATGGCTACACCTTC.

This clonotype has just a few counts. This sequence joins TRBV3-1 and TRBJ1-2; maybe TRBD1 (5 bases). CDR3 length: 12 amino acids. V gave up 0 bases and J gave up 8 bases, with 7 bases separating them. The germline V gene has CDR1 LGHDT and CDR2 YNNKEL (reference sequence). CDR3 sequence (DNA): TGTGCCAGCAGCCAAGATAAGGGGGGCTACACCTTC. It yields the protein CASSQDKGGYTF.

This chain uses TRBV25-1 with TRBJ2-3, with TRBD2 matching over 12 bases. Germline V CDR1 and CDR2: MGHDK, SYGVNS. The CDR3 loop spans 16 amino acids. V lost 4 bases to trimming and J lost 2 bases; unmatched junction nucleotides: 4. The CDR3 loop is CASSATSGGLTDTQYF. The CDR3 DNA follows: TGTGCCAGCAGTGCGACTAGCGGGGGCCTCACAGATACGCAGTATTTT.

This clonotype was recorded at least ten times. CDR3 loop: CSALTGGAYGTQYF. DNA of the CDR3: TGCAGTGCACTAACAGGGGGCGCATACGGTACGCAGTATTTT. The V and J genes are TRBV20-1 and TRBJ2-3, with TRBD1 matching over 9 bases. The J segment lost 8 bases and the V segment lost 6 bases, leaving 12 bases of the junction unmatched. This CDR3 is 14 amino acids long. CDR1 and CDR2 (germline): DFQATT, SNEGSKA (reference sequence).

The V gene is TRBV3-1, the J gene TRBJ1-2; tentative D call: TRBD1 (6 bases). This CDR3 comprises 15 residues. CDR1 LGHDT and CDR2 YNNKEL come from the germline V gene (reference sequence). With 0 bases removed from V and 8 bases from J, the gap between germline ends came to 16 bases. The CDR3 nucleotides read TGTGCCAGCAGCCAAGATGGATGGGGGGCGGGAGGCTACACCTTC. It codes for CASSQDGWGAGGYTF.

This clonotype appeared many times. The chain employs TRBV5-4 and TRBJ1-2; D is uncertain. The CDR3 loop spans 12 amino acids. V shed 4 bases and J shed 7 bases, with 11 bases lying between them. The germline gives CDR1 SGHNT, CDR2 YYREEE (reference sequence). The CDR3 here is CASSPGGRGYTF. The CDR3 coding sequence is TGTGCCAGCAGCCCAGGTGGCCGTGGCTACACCTTC.

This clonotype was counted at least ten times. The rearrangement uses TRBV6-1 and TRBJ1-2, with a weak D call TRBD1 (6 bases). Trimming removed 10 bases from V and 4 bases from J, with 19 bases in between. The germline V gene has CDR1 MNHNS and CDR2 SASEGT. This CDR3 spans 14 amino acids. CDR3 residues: CATTRDGGIYGYTF. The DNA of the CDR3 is TGTGCCACCACTCGGGACGGGGGCATCTATGGCTACACCTTC.

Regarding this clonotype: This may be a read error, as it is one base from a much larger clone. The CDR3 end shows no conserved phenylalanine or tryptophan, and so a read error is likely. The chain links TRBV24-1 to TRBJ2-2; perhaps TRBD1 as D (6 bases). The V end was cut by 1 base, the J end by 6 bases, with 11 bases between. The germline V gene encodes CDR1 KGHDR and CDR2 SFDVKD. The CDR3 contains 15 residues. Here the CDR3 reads CATSDFSGDAGELFL. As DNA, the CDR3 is TGTGCCACCAGTGATTTTTCAGGGGATGCCGGGGAGCTGTTTCTT.

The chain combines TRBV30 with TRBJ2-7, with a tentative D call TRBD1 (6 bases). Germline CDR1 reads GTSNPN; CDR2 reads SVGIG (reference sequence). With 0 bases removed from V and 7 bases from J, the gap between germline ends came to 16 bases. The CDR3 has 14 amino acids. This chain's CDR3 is CAWSVRKGVGEQYF. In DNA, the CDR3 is TGTGCCTGGAGTGTACGGAAGGGGGTAGGAGAGCAGTACTTC.

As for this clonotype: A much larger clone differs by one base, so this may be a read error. CDR3 in DNA: TGTGCCACCAGTTTGGAGCTGACAGGGATTGGCTACACCTTC. Residues: CATSLELTGIGYTF. The gene calls are TRBV24-1 and TRBJ1-2; 7 bases align to TRBD1. Germline loops: CDR1 KGHDR, CDR2 SFDVKD. V was clipped by 6 bases and J by 7 bases; unmatched bases: 10. The CDR3 length is 14 residues.

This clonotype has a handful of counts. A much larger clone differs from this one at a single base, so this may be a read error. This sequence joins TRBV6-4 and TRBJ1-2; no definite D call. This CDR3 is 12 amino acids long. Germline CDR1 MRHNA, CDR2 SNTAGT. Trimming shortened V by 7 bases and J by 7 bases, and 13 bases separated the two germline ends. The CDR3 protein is CASTRWSSGYTF. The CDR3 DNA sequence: TGTGCCAGCACCAGGTGGAGTAGTGGCTACACCTTC.

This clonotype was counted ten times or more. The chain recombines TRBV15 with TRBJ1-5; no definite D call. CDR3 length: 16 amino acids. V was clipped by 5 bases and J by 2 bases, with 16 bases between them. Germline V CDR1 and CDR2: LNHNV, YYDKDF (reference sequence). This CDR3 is CATSGMSGVGNQPQHF. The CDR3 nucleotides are TGTGCCACCAGCGGAATGAGCGGGGTGGGCAATCAGCCCCAGCATTTT.

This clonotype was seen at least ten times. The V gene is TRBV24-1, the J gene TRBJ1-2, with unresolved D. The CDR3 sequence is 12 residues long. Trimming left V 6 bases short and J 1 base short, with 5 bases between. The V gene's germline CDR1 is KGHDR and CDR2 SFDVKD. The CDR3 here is CATSSGNYGYTF. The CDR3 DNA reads TGTGCCACCAGTAGCGGTAACTATGGCTACACCTTC.

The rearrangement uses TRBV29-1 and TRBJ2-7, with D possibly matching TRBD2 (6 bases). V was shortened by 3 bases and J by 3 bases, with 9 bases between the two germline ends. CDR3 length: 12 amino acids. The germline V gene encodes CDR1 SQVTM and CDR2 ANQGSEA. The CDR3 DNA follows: TGCAGCGTTGATACAGCGGGCTACGAGCAGTACTTC. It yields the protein CSVDTAGYEQYF.

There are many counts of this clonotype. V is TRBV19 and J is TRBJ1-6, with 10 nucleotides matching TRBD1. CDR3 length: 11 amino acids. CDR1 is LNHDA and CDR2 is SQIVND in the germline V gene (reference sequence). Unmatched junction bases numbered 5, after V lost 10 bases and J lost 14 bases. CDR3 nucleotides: TGTGCCACCAAGACAGGGGGCACCCTCCACTTT. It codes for CATKTGGTLHF.

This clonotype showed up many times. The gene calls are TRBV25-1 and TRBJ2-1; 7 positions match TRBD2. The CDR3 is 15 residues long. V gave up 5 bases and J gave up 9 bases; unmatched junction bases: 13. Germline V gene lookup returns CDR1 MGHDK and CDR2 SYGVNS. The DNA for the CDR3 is TGTGCCAGCAGTCCCTGGGGCGGGGGAGATCTTGAGCAGTTCTTC. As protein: CASSPWGGGDLEQFF.

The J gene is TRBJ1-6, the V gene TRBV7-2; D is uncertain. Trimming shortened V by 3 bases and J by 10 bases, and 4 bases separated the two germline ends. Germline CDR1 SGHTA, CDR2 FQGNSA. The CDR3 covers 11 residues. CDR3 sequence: CASSFASPLHF. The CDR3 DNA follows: TGTGCCAGCAGCTTTGCCTCACCCCTCCACTTT.